This TCR beta chain emerged from a study of PD-1 blockade in classical Hodgkin lymphoma. Study-wide points: By cycle point C4D1, TCR diversity had risen significantly in CD4+ cells (but not CD8+ cells). Partial responders and progressors had significantly lower baseline TCR diversity.

Time point noted: cycle 4 day 1 (C4D1), after more than 5 weeks of nivolumab. Relapse after autologous stem cell transplantation occurred in every patient, and brentuximab vedotin exposure varied. Profiled with immunoSEQ multiplex PCR; TCRdb holds only in-frame clones, not every one. The data hold under 25,000 clones, with roughly 80% observed a single time. Notes on this clone: As yet, its antigen is unknown.

V gave up 2 bases and J gave up 10 bases, with 6 bases separating them. This CDR3 region has 10 residues. The germline gives CDR1 WNHNN, CDR2 SYGVQD (reference sequence). The sample consisted of peripheral blood mononuclear cells (PBMCs), taken before the fourth cycle of nivolumab. This clonotype originated in a human donor with classical Hodgkin lymphoma. The chain couples TRBV10-1 to TRBJ2-7; D is unresolved. The CDR3 DNA sequence: TGCGCCAGCAGTGAGAGATTACAGTACTTC. This codes for CASSERLQYF.